This T cell receptor beta chain was retrieved from a study of control samples from healthy donors and cancer patients. The CDR3 loop spans 14 amino acids. The V gene lost 2 bases and the J gene lost 2 bases, with 9 bases spanning the gap. From germline, CDR1 is MDHEN and CDR2 SYDVKM. Sequencing was performed with immunoSEQ multiplex PCR; in TCRdb, only in-frame clones are kept and a portion is missing. The table includes over 150,000 clones, roughly 94% detected once. This sequence originates from a man between 40 and 49 years old in good health. The chain employs TRBV28 and TRBJ1-1; D gene uncertain. The sample comprised blood. The CDR3 coding sequence is TGTGCCAGCAGTTTAACCAGGTTCAACACTGAAGCTTTCTTT. This encodes CASSLTRFNTEAFF.